A single sample gave rise to the 6 T cell receptor beta chains below, sequenced in a study of STAT5B mutations in CD4+ large granular lymphocyte leukemia. Here immunoSEQ multiplex PCR was the method, and the copy in TCRdb shows in-frame clones only, minus some. The sample carries about 25,000 clones, 70% to 80% recorded once. Sequencing was done on a sample of CD4+ T cells from blood buffy coats. The receptor source for this set is a human donor in good health.

This clone has just a few counts. The CDR3 DNA follows: TGCAGCGTTGTAGGGCAGGGGACTAATCAGCCCCAGCATTTT. Its translation is CSVVGQGTNQPQHF. This rearrangement joins TRBV29-1 to TRBJ1-5, with D perhaps TRBD1 (6 bases). V shed 4 bases and J shed 4 bases, with 14 bases lying between them. Germline-derived CDR1 and CDR2 are SQVTM and ANQGSEA. This CDR3 has 14 amino acids.

This chain uses TRBV7-2 with TRBJ1-2; 9 nucleotides agree with TRBD1. This CDR3 is 15 amino acids long. Trimming at V came to 0 bases and at J to 4 bases, leaving 3 bases not matched to a gene. The germline V gene has CDR1 SGHTA and CDR2 FQGNSA. The CDR3 spells CASSLATGGVYGYTF. For the CDR3, the DNA is TGTGCCAGCAGCTTAGCAACAGGGGGCGTCTATGGCTACACCTTC.

V usage is TRBV4-1 and J usage is TRBJ1-3; TRBD1 is a possible D gene (5 bases). This CDR3 region has 15 residues. Trimming cost V 4 bases and J 4 bases, with 14 bases left between them. CDR1 is MGHRA, CDR2 YSYEKL, per germline. CDR3 residues: CASSPRAGWGNTIYF. The DNA of the CDR3 is TGCGCCAGCAGCCCCCGGGCAGGGTGGGGAAACACCATATATTTT.

The CDR3 region is CASSPNSAGSLGTQYF. Written as DNA, the CDR3 is TGTGCCAGCAGCCCAAACAGCGCGGGGTCCCTTGGGACCCAGTACTTC. The chain has TRBV9 and TRBJ2-5, with TRBD2 as a possible D gene (6 bases). Germline-derived CDR1 and CDR2 are SGDLS and YYNGEE. V was trimmed by 4 bases and J by 7 bases, leaving 23 bases between them. This CDR3 is 16 amino acids long. The variable domain in full, with the rest retrieved from reference TRBV9 and TRBJ2-5, is DSGVTQTPKHLITATGQRVTLRCSPRSGDLSVYWYQQSLDQGLQFLIQYYNGEERAKGNILERFSAQQFPDLHSELNLSSLELGDSALYFCASSPNSAGSLGTQYFGPGTRLLVL.

The gene calls are TRBV12-1 and TRBJ1-6; the table's D call, TRBD1, was not checked against the DNA. TRBV12-1 is classified as a pseudogene. The CDR3 contains 17 residues. CDR3 DNA: TGTGCCAGCAGCTTTGACTCGGGACACCTCTTTTATTCACCCCTCCACTTT. Amino acid sequence: CASSFDSGHLFYSPLHF.

This clone was counted only a few times. The J gene is TRBJ1-1, the V gene TRBV5-1; TRBD1 matches at 9 bases. The V segment lost 4 bases and the J segment 1 base; nucleotides outside the gene matches: 5. The CDR3 is 15 amino acids. Germline V gene data show CDR1 as SGHRS and CDR2 as YFSETQ. The CDR3 DNA reads TGCGCCAGCAGCACGGGACAGGGTAGGAACACTGAAGCTTTCTTT. Translated: CASSTGQGRNTEAFF.